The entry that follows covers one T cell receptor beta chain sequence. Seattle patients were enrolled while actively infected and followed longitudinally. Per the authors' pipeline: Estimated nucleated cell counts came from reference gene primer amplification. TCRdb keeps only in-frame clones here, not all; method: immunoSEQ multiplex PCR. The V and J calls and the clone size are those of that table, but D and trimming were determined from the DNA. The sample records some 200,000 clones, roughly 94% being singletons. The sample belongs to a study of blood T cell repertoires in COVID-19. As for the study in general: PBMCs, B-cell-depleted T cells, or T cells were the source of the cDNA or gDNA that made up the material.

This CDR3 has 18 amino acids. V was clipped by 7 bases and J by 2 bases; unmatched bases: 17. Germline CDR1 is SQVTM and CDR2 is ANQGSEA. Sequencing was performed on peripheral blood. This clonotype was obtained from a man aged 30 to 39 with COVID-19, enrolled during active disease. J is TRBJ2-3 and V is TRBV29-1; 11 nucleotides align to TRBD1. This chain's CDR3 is CSAQGGVRDRGNTDTQYF. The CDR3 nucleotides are TGCAGCGCCCAAGGTGGTGTCCGGGACAGGGGGAACACAGATACGCAGTATTTT.